This TCR beta chain derives from a study of radiation and T cells in renal cell carcinoma. Germline V CDR1 and CDR2: LGHNA, YSLEER. Trimming took off 0 bases at V and 0 bases at J, with 9 bases between the two ends. CDR3 length: 16 amino acids. TCRdb's table, derived via immunoSEQ multiplex PCR, lists solely in-frame clones and lacks some. This table has 150,000 to 200,000 clones, less than 90% appearing once. Study findings and constraints: From baseline, blood top tumor clonotypes peaked at 2 weeks post-radiation. Baseline intratumoral clonotype presence is unknown without pretreatment biopsies.

Worth noting for this clone: Its target is unknown.

The time point is: blood 4 weeks post-SBRT, at nephrectomy. Regarding treatment: 15 Gy SBRT to primary tumor, nephrectomy 4 weeks later. The patient's renal cell carcinoma had clear cell pathology. Sequenced here: blood, sampled from a patient whose treatment included radiotherapy and nephrectomy. The chain recombines TRBV4-3 with TRBJ1-3; D not resolved. The TCR originated in a woman aged 50 to 65 with renal cell carcinoma. DNA of the CDR3: TGCGCCAGCAGCCAAGATTACGGGTCCTCTGGAAACACCATATATTTT. Translated: CASSQDYGSSGNTIYF.